Listed below are T cell receptor beta chains from one sample, sequenced in a study of spatial heterogeneity in lung cancer. TCRdb ran MiXCR on the 5' RACE reads and lists one entry per CDR3 protein. The sample contains about 27,000 distinct CDR3 sequences, 5% to 5.5% of which appear only once. The input for sequencing was PBMCs, taken at follow-up. These receptors all stem from a female donor with early-stage non-small cell lung cancer. The CDR3 runs from the conserved cysteine through the conserved F or W. D genes are given only for firm matches. Only part of the rows carry a size: once, few, many, or a class if the clone is expanded.

>TRBJ2-1|many|TRBV2|TRBD2
CASSWVAGGNEQFF
TGTGCCAGCAGTTGGGTAGCGGGAGGCAATGAGCAGTTCTTC
>TRBJ2-2|many|TRBV2|-
CASTNQNPGELFF
TGTGCCAGCACTAACCAAAATCCCGGGGAGCTGTTTTTT
>TRBJ2-3|many|TRBV7-9|-
CASSQLGGTQYF
TGTGCCAGCAGCCAGCTAGGAGGTACGCAGTATTTT
>TRBJ2-3|many|TRBV20-1|-
CSAPRGSTDTQYF
TGCAGTGCCCCGAGGGGTAGCACAGATACGCAGTATTTT
>TRBJ2-7|many|TRBV5-1|-
CASSLDSPSYEQYF
TGCGCCAGCAGCTTGGACTCGCCCTCCTACGAGCAGTACTTC
>TRBJ2-7|-|TRBV5-6|TRBD1
CASSFRTGGYYEQYF
TGTGCCAGCAGCTTCCGGACAGGGGGCTACTACGAGCAGTACTTC
>TRBJ1-1|many|TRBV5-1|-
CASTEGGHTEAFF
TGCGCCAGCACCGAAGGGGGGCACACTGAAGCTTTCTTT
>TRBJ2-5|many|TRBV28|TRBD2
CASSSLSLAAGETQYF
TGTGCCAGCAGTTCTCTTTCACTAGCGGCGGGGGAGACCCAGTACTTC
>TRBJ2-1|many|TRBV7-2|-
CASSPLESGQFF
TGTGCCAGCAGCCCGCTCGAGAGCGGTCAGTTCTTC
>TRBJ2-3|many|TRBV5-1|TRBD2
CASRNGGRSDTQYF
TGCGCCAGCAGAAACGGGGGGAGGTCAGATACGCAGTATTTT
>TRBJ2-7|many|TRBV6-2/TRBV6-3|TRBD2
CASTSGTSTDEQYF
TGTGCCAGCACCTCCGGGACTAGTACCGACGAGCAGTACTTC
>TRBJ1-1|many|TRBV6-5|-
CASSYSAFRLTSDTEAFF
TGTGCCAGCAGTTACTCGGCGTTCAGGTTGACGTCCGACACTGAAGCTTTCTTT
>TRBJ2-3|many|TRBV4-3|-
CASSQDQGATTSTDTQYF
TGCGCCAGCAGCCAAGATCAAGGGGCCACCACTAGCACAGATACGCAGTATTTT
>TRBJ1-5|-|TRBV19|TRBD1
CASSITTGYNQPQHF
TGTGCCAGTAGTATTACGACAGGGTATAATCAGCCCCAGCATTTT
>TRBJ2-5|many|TRBV21-1|-
CASSSTGQETQYF
TGTGCCAGCAGCAGTACAGGGCAAGAGACCCAGTACTTC
>TRBJ1-4|few|TRBV20-1|-
CSARRATNEKLFF
TGCAGTGCTAGACGGGCAACTAATGAAAAACTGTTTTTT
>TRBJ2-4|medium-sized|TRBV29-1|TRBD1
CSAAQGLLKYF
TGCAGCGCTGCACAGGGGCTTCTAAAGTACTTC
>TRBJ2-6|many|TRBV18|-
CASSPPSGANVLTF
TGTGCCAGCTCACCGCCCTCTGGGGCCAACGTCCTGACTTTC
>TRBJ1-5|many|TRBV5-8|TRBD1
CASSRQGDSNQPQHF
TGTGCCAGCAGTAGACAGGGAGATAGCAATCAGCCCCAGCATTTT
>TRBJ1-6|many|TRBV11-2|-
CASSLDPGSYSPLHF
TGTGCCAGCAGCTTAGATCCCGGCAGTTATTCACCCCTCCACTTT
>TRBJ2-5|medium-sized|TRBV24-1|-
CATLPETQYF
TGTGCCACTCTACCAGAGACCCAGTACTTC
>TRBJ2-7|-|TRBV6-2/TRBV6-3|TRBD1
CAGSRIRTGGSYEQYF
TGTGCCGGCAGTCGAATACGGACAGGGGGCAGTTACGAGCAGTACTTC
>TRBJ2-7|many|TRBV3-1|TRBD1
CASSQGQGSDEQYF
TGTGCCAGCAGCCAAGGACAGGGGTCCGACGAGCAGTACTTC
>TRBJ2-1|-|TRBV20-1|TRBD2
CSARDQTSGRTEQFF
TGCAGTGCTAGAGATCAGACTAGCGGGAGGACTGAGCAGTTCTTC
>TRBJ1-5|many|TRBV10-3|-
CAISDGRNSNQPQHF
TGTGCCATCAGTGATGGGCGGAATAGCAATCAGCCCCAGCATTTT
>TRBJ2-5|many|TRBV11-2|-
CASSVEGGAQETQYF
TGTGCCAGCAGCGTGGAGGGGGGGGCTCAAGAGACCCAGTACTTC
>TRBJ2-3|-|TRBV7-8|TRBD2
CASSKLAGASTDTQYF
TGTGCCAGCAGCAAACTAGCGGGGGCTAGCACAGATACGCAGTATTTT
>TRBJ1-1|many|TRBV5-1|TRBD1
CASSLGTGGTEAFF
TGCGCCAGCAGCTTGGGGACAGGGGGCACTGAAGCTTTCTTT
>TRBJ2-2|many|TRBV6-2/TRBV6-3|-
CASSYLRRTNTGELFF
TGTGCCAGCAGTTATCTAAGACGGACGAACACCGGGGAGCTGTTTTTT
>TRBJ2-2|many|TRBV11-1|TRBD2
CASSITSGVGELFF
TGTGCCAGCAGCATTACTAGCGGAGTCGGGGAGCTGTTTTTT
>TRBJ1-2|many|TRBV29-1|-
CSVEPAGSYGYTF
TGCAGCGTTGAGCCGGCCGGCAGCTATGGCTACACCTTC
>TRBJ2-7|many|TRBV13|TRBD2
CASSLAKRTSDSYEQYF
TGTGCCAGCAGCCTTGCCAAGAGGACTAGCGACTCCTACGAGCAGTACTTC
>TRBJ2-7|many|TRBV20-1|TRBD1
CSASADRDEQYF
TGCAGTGCTAGCGCCGACAGGGACGAGCAGTACTTC